This entry is about one T cell receptor beta chain. The CDR3 is 15 amino acids. Germline lookup yields CDR1 SGHKS and CDR2 YYEKEE (reference sequence). Trimming at V came to 5 bases and at J to 0 bases, leaving 3 bases not matched to a gene. Sequencing used immunoSEQ multiplex PCR; TCRdb keeps in-frame clones, though not all of them. The data hold approximately 350,000 clones, with around 87% observed a single time. Cohorts were determined from participant-reported clinical history. The data originate from a study of blood T cell repertoires in COVID-19. The J gene is TRBJ2-3, the V gene TRBV5-5; 10 bases align to TRBD1. The sequenced material came from PBMCs or T cells enriched from blood (not recorded which). This receptor was obtained from a man between 18 and 29 years old who had recovered from COVID-19. The DNA of the CDR3 is TGTGCCAGCAGTAGACAGGGGGCTAGCACAGATACGCAGTATTTT. As protein: CASSRQGASTDTQYF.